A single sample is the source of the 4 T cell receptor beta chains below, sequenced in a study of STAT5B mutations in CD4+ large granular lymphocyte leukemia (dated by TCRdb to between 2022 and 2023). The library was built by means of the immunoSEQ multiplex PCR assay. TCRdb's version of the immuneACCESS table is confined to in-frame rearrangements and falls short of the full clone set. An unresolved V gene accounts for under half of the shortfall where checked; the remainder is of unknown origin. The sample table shows more than 30,000 clones, and under 85% are seen once. 2.5% to 3% of the sample comes from the top ten. The sequencing input was CD4+ T cells from blood buffy coats. These receptors all stem from a human donor in good health.

The gene calls are TRBV28 and TRBJ2-1, with no clear D. Germline values: CDR1 MDHEN, CDR2 SYDVKM. CDR3 length: 13 amino acids. V lost 3 bases and J 6 bases, leaving 9 bases between the germline ends. CDR3 in DNA: TGTGCCAGCAGTTTTGGGCCAACCAATGAGCAGTTCTTC. Translation: CASSFGPTNEQFF.

The chain carries TRBV18 and TRBJ2-5, with 7 nucleotides matching TRBD1. With V trimmed by 6 bases and J by 3 bases, 7 bases remained unmatched. CDR3 length equals 14 residues. Germline-derived CDR1 and CDR2 are KGHSH and LQKENI. The CDR3 sequence is CASSSQGPKETQYF. DNA of the CDR3: TGTGCCAGCTCGTCACAGGGGCCCAAAGAGACCCAGTACTTC. The variable domain in full, with the rest retrieved from reference TRBV18 and TRBJ2-5, is NAGVMQNPRHLVRRRGQEARLRCSPMKGHSHVYWYRQLPEEGLKFMVYLQKENIIDESGMPKERFSAEFPKEGPSILRIQQVVRGDSAAYFCASSSQGPKETQYFGPGTRLLVL.

The DNA of the CDR3 is TGTGCCAGCAGCTCTTCCGGCACAGGTTGGAACACCATATATTTT. Translating it yields CASSSSGTGWNTIYF. This chain connects TRBV7-9 to TRBJ1-3, with D tentatively TRBD1 (5 bases). Germline CDR1 SEHNR, CDR2 FQNEAQ (reference sequence). The V end was cut by 4 bases, the J end by 7 bases, with 17 bases between. This CDR3 comprises 15 residues.

The chain carries TRBV6-1 and TRBJ2-1, with unresolved D. The ends were cut back, 3 bases at V and 2 bases at J, with 11 bases in the middle. Per the germline V gene, CDR1 is MNHNS and CDR2 is SASEGT. The CDR3 has 15 amino acids. Written as DNA, the CDR3 is TGTGCCAGCAGTGAGGGTTTTGGGGCCTACAATGAGCAGTTCTTC. This encodes CASSEGFGAYNEQFF.